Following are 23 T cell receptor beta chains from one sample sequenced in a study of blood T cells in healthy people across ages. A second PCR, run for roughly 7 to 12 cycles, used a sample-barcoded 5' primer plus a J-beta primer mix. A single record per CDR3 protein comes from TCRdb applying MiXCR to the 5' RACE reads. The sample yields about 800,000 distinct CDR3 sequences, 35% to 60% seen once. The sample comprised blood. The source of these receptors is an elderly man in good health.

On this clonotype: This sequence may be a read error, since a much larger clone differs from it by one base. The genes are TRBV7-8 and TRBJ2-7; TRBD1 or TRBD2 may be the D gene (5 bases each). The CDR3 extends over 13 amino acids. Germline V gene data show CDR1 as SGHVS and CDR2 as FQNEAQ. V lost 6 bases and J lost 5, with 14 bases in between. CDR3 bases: TGTGCCAGCAGTTCCGGTCGGGGACACGAGCAGTACTTC. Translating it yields CASSSGRGHEQYF.

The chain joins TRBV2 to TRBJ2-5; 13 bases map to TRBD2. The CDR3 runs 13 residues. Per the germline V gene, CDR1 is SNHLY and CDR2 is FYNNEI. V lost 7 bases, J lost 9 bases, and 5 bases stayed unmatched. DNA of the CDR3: TGTGCCAGCATGTCACTAGCGGGAGGGCCCCAGTACTTC. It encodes CASMSLAGGPQYF.

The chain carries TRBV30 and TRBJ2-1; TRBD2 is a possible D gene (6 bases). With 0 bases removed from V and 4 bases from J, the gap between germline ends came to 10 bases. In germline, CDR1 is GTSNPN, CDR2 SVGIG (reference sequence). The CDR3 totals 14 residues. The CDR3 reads CAWSVHSGYNEQFF. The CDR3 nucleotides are TGTGCCTGGAGTGTCCATAGCGGATACAATGAGCAGTTCTTC.

CDR3 in amino acids: CASSHHRGTNEKLFF. DNA of the CDR3: TGTGCCAGCAGCCACCACAGGGGAACTAATGAAAAACTGTTTTTT. This rearrangement joins TRBV4-2 to TRBJ1-4; 7 bases are a match to TRBD1. The CDR3 extends over 15 amino acids. V was pared by 3 bases and J by 1 base, with 2 bases of the junction left unmatched. Germline V CDR1 and CDR2: LGHNA, YNFKEQ.

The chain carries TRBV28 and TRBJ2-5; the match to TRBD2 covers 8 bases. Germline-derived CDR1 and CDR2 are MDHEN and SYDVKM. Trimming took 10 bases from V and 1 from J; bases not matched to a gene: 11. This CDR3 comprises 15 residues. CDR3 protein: CATTGGAGAQETQYF. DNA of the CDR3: TGTGCCACCACCGGGGGGGCAGGGGCCCAAGAGACCCAGTACTTC.

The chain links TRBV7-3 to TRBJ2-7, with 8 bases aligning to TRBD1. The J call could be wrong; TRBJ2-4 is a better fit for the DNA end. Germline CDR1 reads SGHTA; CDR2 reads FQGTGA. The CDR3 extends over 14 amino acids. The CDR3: CASSPGQGRDIQYF. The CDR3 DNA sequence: TGTGCCAGCAGCCCAGGACAGGGACGGGACATTCAGTACTTC.

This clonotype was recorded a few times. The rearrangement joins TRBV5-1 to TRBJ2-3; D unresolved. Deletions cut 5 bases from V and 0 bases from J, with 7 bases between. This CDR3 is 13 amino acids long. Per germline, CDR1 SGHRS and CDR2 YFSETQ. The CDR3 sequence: CASRLDSTDTQYF. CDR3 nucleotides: TGCGCCAGCAGGTTAGACAGCACAGATACGCAGTATTTT.

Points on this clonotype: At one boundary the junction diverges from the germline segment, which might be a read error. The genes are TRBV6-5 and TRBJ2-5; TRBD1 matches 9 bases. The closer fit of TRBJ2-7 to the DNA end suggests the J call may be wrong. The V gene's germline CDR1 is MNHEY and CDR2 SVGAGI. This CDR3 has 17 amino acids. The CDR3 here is CVSSHSIGTGRRNEQYF. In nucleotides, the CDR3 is TGTGTCAGCAGTCACTCCATTGGGACAGGGAGGAGGAACGAGCAGTACTTC.

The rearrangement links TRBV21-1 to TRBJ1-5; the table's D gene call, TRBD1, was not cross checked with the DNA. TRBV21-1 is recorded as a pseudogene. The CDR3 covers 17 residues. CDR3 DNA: TGTGCCAGCAGCAAAGGAGGAGGACGGGGGCGCAATCAGCCCCAGCATTTT. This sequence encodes CASSKGGGRGRNQPQHF.

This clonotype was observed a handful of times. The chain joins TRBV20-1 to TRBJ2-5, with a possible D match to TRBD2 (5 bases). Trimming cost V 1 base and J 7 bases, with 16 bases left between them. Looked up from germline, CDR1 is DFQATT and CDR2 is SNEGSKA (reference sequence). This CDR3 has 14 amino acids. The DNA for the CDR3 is TGCAGTGCTAGAGCTTCCGGGAACGCTGGGACCCAGTACTTC. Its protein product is CSARASGNAGTQYF.

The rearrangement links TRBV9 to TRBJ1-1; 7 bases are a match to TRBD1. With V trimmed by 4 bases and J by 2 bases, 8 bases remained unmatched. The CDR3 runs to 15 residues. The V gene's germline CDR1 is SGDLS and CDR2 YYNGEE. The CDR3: CASSSRRDSNTEAFF. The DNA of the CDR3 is TGTGCCAGCAGCTCCCGCCGGGACAGCAACACTGAAGCTTTCTTT.

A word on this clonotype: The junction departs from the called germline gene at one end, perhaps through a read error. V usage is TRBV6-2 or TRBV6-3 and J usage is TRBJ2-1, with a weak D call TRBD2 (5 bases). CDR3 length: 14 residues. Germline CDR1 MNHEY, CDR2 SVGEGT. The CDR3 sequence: CAGSDWTEGNEQFF. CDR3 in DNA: TGTGCCGGCAGTGACTGGACTGAGGGAAATGAGCAGTTCTTC.

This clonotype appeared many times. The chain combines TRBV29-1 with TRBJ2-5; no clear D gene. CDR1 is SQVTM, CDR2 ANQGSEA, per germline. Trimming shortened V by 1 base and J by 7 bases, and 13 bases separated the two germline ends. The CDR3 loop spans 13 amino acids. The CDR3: CSVEGASSGTQYF. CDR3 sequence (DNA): TGCAGCGTTGAAGGTGCAAGTTCAGGGACCCAGTACTTC. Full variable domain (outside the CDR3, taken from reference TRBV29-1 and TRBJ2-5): SAVISQKPSRDICQRGTSLTIQCQVDSQVTMMFWYRQQPGQSLTLIATANQGSEATYESGFVIDKFPISRPNLTFSTLTVSNMSPEDSSIYLCSVEGASSGTQYFGPGTRLLVL.

The CDR3 DNA sequence: TGCGCCAGCAGCTTGGGACAGAACAACCAGGGCGCGGAGCAGTACTTC. It specifies CASSLGQNNQGAEQYF. This chain connects TRBV5-1 to TRBJ2-7, with a weak D call TRBD1 (5 bases). V gave up 0 bases and J gave up 7 bases, with 20 bases separating them. Germline V gene sequence: CDR1 SGHRS, CDR2 YFSETQ. The CDR3 sequence is 16 residues long.

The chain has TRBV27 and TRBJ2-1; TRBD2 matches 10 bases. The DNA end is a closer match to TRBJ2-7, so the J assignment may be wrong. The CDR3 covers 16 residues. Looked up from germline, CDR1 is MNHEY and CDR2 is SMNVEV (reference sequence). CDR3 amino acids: CASSFLSSGSRDEQYF. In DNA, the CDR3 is TGTGCCAGCAGTTTCTTGTCTAGCGGGAGTCGGGATGAGCAGTACTTC.

The CDR3 here is CASSQILAGGPSEQFF. The CDR3 DNA follows: TGTGCCAGCAGCCAAATACTAGCGGGAGGGCCTAGTGAGCAGTTCTTC. The rearrangement joins TRBV14 to TRBJ2-1; 13 positions match TRBD2. V lost 2 bases to trimming and J lost 9 bases; unmatched junction nucleotides: 7. Germline V gives CDR1 SGHDN, CDR2 FVKESK. CDR3 size: 16 residues.

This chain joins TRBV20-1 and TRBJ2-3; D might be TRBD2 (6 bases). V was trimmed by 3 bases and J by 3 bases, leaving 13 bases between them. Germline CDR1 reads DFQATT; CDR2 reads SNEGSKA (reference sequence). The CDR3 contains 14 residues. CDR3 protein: CSASGLTRTDTQYF. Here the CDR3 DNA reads TGCAGTGCTAGCGGACTAACGCGTACAGATACGCAGTATTTT.

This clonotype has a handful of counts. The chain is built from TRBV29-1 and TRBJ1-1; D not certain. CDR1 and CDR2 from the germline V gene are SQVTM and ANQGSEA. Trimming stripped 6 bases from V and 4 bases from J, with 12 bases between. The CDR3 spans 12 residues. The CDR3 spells CSVKREFTEAFF. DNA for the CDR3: TGCAGCGTGAAACGAGAGTTCACTGAAGCTTTCTTT.

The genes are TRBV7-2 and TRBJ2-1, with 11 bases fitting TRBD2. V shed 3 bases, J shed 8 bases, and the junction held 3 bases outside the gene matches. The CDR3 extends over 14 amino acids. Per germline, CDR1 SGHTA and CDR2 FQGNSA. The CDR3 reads CASSFLAGGHEQFF. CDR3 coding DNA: TGTGCCAGCAGCTTTCTAGCGGGAGGTCATGAGCAGTTCTTC.

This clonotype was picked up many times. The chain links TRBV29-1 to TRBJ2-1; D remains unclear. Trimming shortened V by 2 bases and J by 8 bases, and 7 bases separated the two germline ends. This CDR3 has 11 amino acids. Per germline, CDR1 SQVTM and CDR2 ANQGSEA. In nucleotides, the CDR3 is TGCAGCGTTGAAAATGGCGATGAGCAGTTCTTC. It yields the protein CSVENGDEQFF.

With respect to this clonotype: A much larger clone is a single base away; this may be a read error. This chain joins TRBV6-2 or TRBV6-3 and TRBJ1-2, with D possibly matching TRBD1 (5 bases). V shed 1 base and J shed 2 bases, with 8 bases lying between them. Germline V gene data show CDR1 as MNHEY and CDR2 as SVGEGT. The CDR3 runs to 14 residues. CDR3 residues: CASSYLGTNYGYTF. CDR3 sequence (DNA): TGTGCCAGCAGTTACTTGGGGACCAACTATGGCTACACCTTC.

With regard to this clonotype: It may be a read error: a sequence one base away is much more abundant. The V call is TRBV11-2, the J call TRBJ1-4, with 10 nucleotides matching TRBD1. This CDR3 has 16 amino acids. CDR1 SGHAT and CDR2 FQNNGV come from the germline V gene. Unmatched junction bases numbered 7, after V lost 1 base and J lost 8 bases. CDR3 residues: CASSLVSGQGREKLFF. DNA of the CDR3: TGTGCCAGCAGCTTAGTCTCGGGACAGGGGAGAGAAAAACTGTTTTTT.

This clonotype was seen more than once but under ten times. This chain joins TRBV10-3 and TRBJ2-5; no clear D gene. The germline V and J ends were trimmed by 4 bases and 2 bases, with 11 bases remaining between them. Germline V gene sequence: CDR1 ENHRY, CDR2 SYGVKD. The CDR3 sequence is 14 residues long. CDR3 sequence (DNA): TGTGCCATCAGTGCGCCGAGCCGGCAAGAGACCCAGTACTTC. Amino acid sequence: CAISAPSRQETQYF.